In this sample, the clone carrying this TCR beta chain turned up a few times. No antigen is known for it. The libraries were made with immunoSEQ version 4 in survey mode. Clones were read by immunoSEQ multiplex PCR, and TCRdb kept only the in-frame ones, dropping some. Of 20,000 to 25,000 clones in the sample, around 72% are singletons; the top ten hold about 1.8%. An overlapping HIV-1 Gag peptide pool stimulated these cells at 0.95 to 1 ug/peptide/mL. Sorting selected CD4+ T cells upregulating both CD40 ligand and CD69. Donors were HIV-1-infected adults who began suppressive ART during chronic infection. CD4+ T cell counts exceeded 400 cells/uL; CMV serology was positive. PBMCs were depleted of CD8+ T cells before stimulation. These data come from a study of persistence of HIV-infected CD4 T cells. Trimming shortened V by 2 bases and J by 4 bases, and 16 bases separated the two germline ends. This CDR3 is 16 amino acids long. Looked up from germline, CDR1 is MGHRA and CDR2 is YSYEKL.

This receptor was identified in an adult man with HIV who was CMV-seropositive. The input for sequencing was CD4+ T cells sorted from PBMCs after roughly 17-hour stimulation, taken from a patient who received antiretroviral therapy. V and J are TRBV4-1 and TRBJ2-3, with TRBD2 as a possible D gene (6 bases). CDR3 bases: TGCGCCAGCAGCCAACCACGACTAGTGAGGGCAGATACGCAGTATTTT. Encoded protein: CASSQPRLVRADTQYF.